These 31 T cell receptor beta chains came from one sample sequenced in a study of a mutant IDH1 vaccine in newly diagnosed glioma. Time point of the sample: week 35, safety follow-up. Topical imiquimod was applied with each vaccine dose, which held 300 ug of mutant IDH1 20-mer peptide. These receptors have no known antigen. Clones were sequenced by immunoSEQ multiplex PCR, and TCRdb holds only the in-frame ones, with some missing. The data show around 69,000 clones, roughly 86% seen once. The starting material was PBMCs, obtained from a glioma patient whose treatment included an IDH1 peptide vaccine. All receptors derive from a man aged 30-40 years with glioma.

The V gene is TRBV11-3, the J gene TRBJ2-1; possibly TRBD1 for D (5 bases). Deletions cut 5 bases from V and 9 bases from J, with 20 bases between. CDR3 length equals 15 residues. Germline CDR1 and CDR2: SGHNT and YENEEA. The CDR3 DNA reads TGTGCCAGCAGCCCCCTTGGTGGGATCGACAGTGAGCAGTTCTTC. Translated, it gives CASSPLGGIDSEQFF.

The chain is built from TRBV27 and TRBJ2-7; 8 nucleotides agree with TRBD2. V lost 8 bases to trimming and J lost 4 bases; unmatched junction nucleotides: 10. The germline CDR1 and CDR2 sequences are MNHEY and SMNVEV (reference sequence). The CDR3 runs 14 residues. CDR3 sequence (DNA): TGTGCCAGCGGGTTTCTCGGCGGGGGGTACGAGCAGTACTTC. Translation: CASGFLGGGYEQYF.

V is TRBV6-1 and J is TRBJ1-1, with 7 bases matching TRBD1. Trimming cost V 6 bases and J 0 bases; bases outside gene matches: 4. CDR1 is MNHNS, CDR2 SASEGT, per germline. The CDR3 covers 14 residues. For the CDR3, the DNA is TGTGCCAGCAGGTGGAGGGGGCTGAACACTGAAGCTTTCTTT. It codes for CASRWRGLNTEAFF.

This clone has only a few counts. The CDR3 DNA reads TGTGCCAGCTCAAGGACGGATATTGCAACTAATGAAAAACTGTTTTTT. It yields the protein CASSRTDIATNEKLFF. The chain links TRBV18 to TRBJ1-4, with D unclear. Germline values: CDR1 KGHSH, CDR2 LQKENI. With 5 bases removed from V and 0 bases from J, the gap between germline ends came to 13 bases. The CDR3 extends over 16 amino acids.

The CDR3: CASGLVRGGLYGYTF. The CDR3 DNA is TGTGCCAGCGGCTTGGTTCGGGGCGGATTGTATGGCTACACCTTC. The V and J genes are TRBV2 and TRBJ1-2; possible D gene TRBD1, 5 bases. Deletions cut 8 bases from V and 5 bases from J, with 21 bases between. Germline values: CDR1 SNHLY, CDR2 FYNNEI. CDR3 length: 15 amino acids.

A single count supports this clone. The chain combines TRBV6-1 with TRBJ1-2, with D possibly matching TRBD1 (5 bases). V lost 3 bases, J lost 8 bases, and 16 bases lay in between. The CDR3 runs to 14 residues. The germline gives CDR1 MNHNS, CDR2 SASEGT. CDR3 nucleotide sequence: TGTGCCAGCAGTGAGGGGGTGCTGCAGTGGGGCTACACCTTC. This translates into CASSEGVLQWGYTF.

The chain joins TRBV5-4 to TRBJ2-3; D possibly uses TRBD1 or TRBD2 (5 bases each). Germline V gives CDR1 SGHNT, CDR2 YYREEE (reference sequence). Deletions cut 4 bases from V and 1 base from J, with 13 bases between. The CDR3 sequence is 15 residues long. CDR3 in amino acids: CASSPTGTGTDTQYF. Here the CDR3 DNA reads TGTGCCAGCAGCCCAACCGGGACGGGCACAGATACGCAGTATTTT.

This clone has more than one count but fewer than ten. The chain links TRBV5-1 to TRBJ2-2; D gene ambiguous. CDR1 and CDR2 (germline): SGHRS, YFSETQ. The CDR3 covers 14 residues. The V end was cut by 0 bases, the J end by 2 bases, with 5 bases between. CDR3 residues: CASSLEINTGELFF. CDR3 coding DNA: TGCGCCAGCAGCTTGGAAATAAACACCGGGGAGCTGTTTTTT.

This clone was detected once. The rearrangement links TRBV10-3 to TRBJ2-1; 9 bases fit TRBD2. Germline CDR1 ENHRY, CDR2 SYGVKD. The V and J ends lost 2 bases and 6 bases, in that order; junction bases with no gene match: 8. The CDR3 spans 16 residues. CDR3: CAISERDSGSFNEQFF. CDR3 sequence (DNA): TGTGCCATCAGTGAGAGGGATAGCGGGAGTTTCAATGAGCAGTTCTTC.

This clone has a handful of counts. The J gene is TRBJ2-2, the V gene TRBV15; D gene uncertain. Trimming shortened V by 0 bases and J by 6 bases, and 5 bases separated the two germline ends. The CDR3 totals 13 residues. CDR1 and CDR2 from the germline V gene are LNHNV and YYDKDF (reference sequence). The CDR3 protein is CATSREYAGELFF. The CDR3 coding sequence is TGTGCCACCAGCAGAGAATACGCCGGGGAGCTGTTTTTT.

This chain uses TRBV4-2 with TRBJ2-3; 11 nucleotides line up with TRBD2. Germline trimming cut 3 bases from V and 11 bases from J; bases unmatched to any gene: 10. The germline V gene encodes CDR1 LGHNA and CDR2 YNFKEQ. The CDR3 runs to 15 residues. The CDR3 protein is CASSQTPGLADKQYF. CDR3 bases: TGTGCCAGCAGCCAGACCCCGGGACTAGCGGACAAGCAGTATTTT.

This CDR3 is CASSPPNGAEAFF. For the CDR3, the DNA is TGTGCCAGCTCACCACCGAACGGGGCTGAAGCTTTCTTT. The rearrangement links TRBV18 to TRBJ1-1; D unresolved. V lost 0 bases and J 6 bases, leaving 8 bases between the germline ends. The germline CDR1 and CDR2 sequences are KGHSH and LQKENI. This CDR3 region has 13 residues.

This rearrangement joins TRBV7-8 to TRBJ2-1; D gene unclear. The CDR3 is 15 amino acids. Germline loops: CDR1 SGHVS, CDR2 FQNEAQ. Trimming took off 5 bases at V and 6 bases at J, with 17 bases between the two ends. The chain's CDR3 is CASSRDISGSNEQFF. CDR3 in DNA: TGTGCCAGCAGCCGAGACATCTCCGGATCCAATGAGCAGTTCTTC.

The chain joins TRBV30 to TRBJ1-2; possibly TRBD1 for D (6 bases). The V and J ends lost 1 base and 1 base respectively, with 13 bases between them. In germline, CDR1 is GTSNPN, CDR2 SVGIG (reference sequence). This CDR3 region has 15 residues. Here the CDR3 reads CAWSGQESGNYGYTF. CDR3 DNA sequence: TGTGCCTGGAGTGGACAGGAGAGCGGTAACTATGGCTACACCTTC.

The chain carries TRBV4-3 and TRBJ2-7; TRBD2 is a possible D gene (5 bases). CDR3 length: 15 amino acids. V was clipped by 1 base and J by 5 bases, with 15 bases between them. Germline V lookup: CDR1 LGHNA, CDR2 YSLEER. The CDR3 region has the DNA TGCGCCAGCAGCCAAGGATCTAGCTCACGCCACGAGCAGTACTTC. Translation gives CASSQGSSSRHEQYF.

The chain carries TRBV30 and TRBJ2-7; tentative D call: TRBD2 (6 bases). The CDR3 totals 12 residues. V was clipped by 0 bases and J by 5 bases, with 8 bases between them. Germline V lookup: CDR1 GTSNPN, CDR2 SVGIG (reference sequence). The CDR3 region is CAWSVGSHEQYF. In DNA, the CDR3 is TGTGCCTGGAGTGTCGGGAGCCACGAGCAGTACTTC. Based on the CDR3 plus reference TRBV30 and TRBJ2-7, the full variable domain is SQTIHQWPATLVQPVGSPLSLECTVEGTSNPNLYWYRQAAGRGLQLLFYSVGIGQISSEVPQNLSASRPQDRQFILSSKKLLLSDSGFYLCAWSVGSHEQYFGPGTRLTVT.

The chain couples TRBV28 to TRBJ2-5; D uncertain. This CDR3 is 12 amino acids long. CDR1 is MDHEN and CDR2 is SYDVKM in the germline V gene. V lost 5 bases and J 2 bases, leaving 6 bases between the germline ends. The CDR3 nucleotides read TGTGCCAGCAGTACACGACAAGAGACCCAGTACTTC. Amino acid sequence: CASSTRQETQYF.

This clone has a single count. This chain connects TRBV7-2 to TRBJ1-5, with 7 bases matching TRBD1. V shed 4 bases and J 0 bases; nucleotides not matched to a gene: 9. The CDR3 is 17 residues long. CDR1 SGHTA and CDR2 FQGNSA come from the germline V gene. This CDR3 reads CASSSLGQLLSNQPQHF. Written as DNA, the CDR3 is TGTGCCAGCAGCTCACTGGGACAGCTTCTTAGCAATCAGCCCCAGCATTTT.

In DNA form, the CDR3 reads TGTGCCAGCAGCCTCCCCTCTGGAAACACCATATATTTT. Translated, it gives CASSLPSGNTIYF. This rearrangement joins TRBV14 to TRBJ1-3; D ambiguous. Trimming shortened V by 4 bases and J by 0 bases, and 4 bases separated the two germline ends. The CDR3 is 13 residues long. Germline-derived CDR1 and CDR2 are SGHDN and FVKESK.

The chain is built from TRBV4-2 and TRBJ2-2; 8 bases fit TRBD2. J lost 5 bases, V lost 5 bases, and 13 bases had no gene match. The CDR3 length is 17 residues. Germline V CDR1 and CDR2: LGHNA, YNFKEQ. In DNA, the CDR3 is TGTGCCAGCAGCGGACCTCGGGGGGGCCGGCAGACCGGGGAGCTGTTTTTT. Its translation: CASSGPRGGRQTGELFF.

This chain's CDR3 is CASSFRDSGANVLTF. CDR3 coding DNA: TGCGCCAGCAGCTTTCGAGATTCTGGGGCCAACGTCCTGACTTTC. The V call is TRBV5-1, the J call TRBJ2-6; no reliable D call. The CDR3 runs 15 residues. CDR1 and CDR2 (germline): SGHRS, YFSETQ. Between the trimmed V and J ends, which lost 2 bases and 1 base, there was a span of 7 bases.

The chain has TRBV6-1 and TRBJ2-6; D is unresolved. This CDR3 is built from 15 residues. The V end was cut by 2 bases, the J end by 0 bases, with 5 bases between. CDR1 and CDR2 (germline): MNHNS, SASEGT. CDR3 loop: CASSESASGANVLTF. Written as DNA, the CDR3 is TGTGCCAGCAGTGAATCGGCCTCTGGGGCCAACGTCCTGACTTTC.

The DNA of the CDR3 is TGCAGCGTCCGGACTAGCGGGAGAAGGAATGAGCAGTTCTTC. This codes for CSVRTSGRRNEQFF. V and J are TRBV29-1 and TRBJ2-1; 13 nucleotides agree with TRBD2. The CDR3 length is 14 residues. Germline V gene sequence: CDR1 SQVTM, CDR2 ANQGSEA. Trimming at V came to 6 bases and at J to 7 bases, leaving 6 bases not matched to a gene.

The rearrangement links TRBV19 to TRBJ1-5; D gene unclear. V lost 3 bases and J lost 0, with 9 bases in between. The V gene's germline CDR1 is LNHDA and CDR2 SQIVND (reference sequence). The CDR3 is made up of 15 amino acids. The CDR3 loop is CASSIPHHSNQPQHF. DNA of the CDR3: TGTGCCAGTAGTATTCCTCATCATAGCAATCAGCCCCAGCATTTT.

This clone has just one count. The rearrangement joins TRBV7-7 to TRBJ2-5; TRBD2 matches 8 bases. Germline assignment: CDR1 SSHAT and CDR2 FNYEAQ (reference sequence). V was pared by 2 bases and J by 2 bases, with 19 bases of the junction left unmatched. This CDR3 is 20 amino acids long. CDR3 in DNA: TGTGCCAGCAGCTTACTACTAGCGGCTGGGTTCAAAGGTCGGCAAGAGACCCAGTACTTC. It is translated as CASSLLLAAGFKGRQETQYF.

The chain has TRBV28 and TRBJ2-1; D is perhaps TRBD1 (6 bases). Trimming cost V 2 bases and J 11 bases, with 13 bases left between them. The CDR3 is 13 amino acids. The germline V gene has CDR1 MDHEN and CDR2 SYDVKM. The CDR3 loop reads CASSLISGDKQFF. Written as DNA, the CDR3 is TGTGCCAGCAGTTTAATTTCAGGGGACAAGCAGTTCTTC.

The chain couples TRBV7-9 to TRBJ1-2; TRBD1 is a possible D gene (6 bases). Germline lookup yields CDR1 SEHNR and CDR2 FQNEAQ (reference sequence). The CDR3 is 15 residues long. Deletions cut 0 bases from V and 2 bases from J, with 10 bases between. CDR3 sequence reads: CASSLAGGTNYGYTF. As DNA, the CDR3 is TGTGCCAGCAGCTTAGCAGGAGGGACAAACTATGGCTACACCTTC. The whole variable domain, filled in from reference TRBV7-9 and TRBJ1-2, reads DTGVSQNPRHKITKRGQNVTFRCDPISEHNRLYWYRQTLGQGPEFLTYFQNEAQLEKSRLLSDRFSAERPKGSFSTLEIQRTEQGDSAMYLCASSLAGGTNYGYTFGSGTRLTVV.

The chain carries TRBV7-2 and TRBJ2-4, with D possibly called TRBD1 or TRBD2 (7 bases each). CDR1 and CDR2 (germline): SGHTA, FQGNSA. The V end was cut by 5 bases, the J end by 7 bases, with 15 bases between. CDR3 size: 14 residues. CDR3 protein: CASSATGEGNIQYF. The CDR3 nucleotides read TGTGCCAGCAGCGCTACAGGGGAGGGGAACATTCAGTACTTC.

This CDR3 reads CASSLGLNNEQFF. CDR3 bases: TGTGCCAGCAGCTTGGGACTTAACAATGAGCAGTTCTTC. This rearrangement joins TRBV7-8 to TRBJ2-1; tentatively, D is TRBD2 (6 bases). Trimming pared 3 bases from V and 5 bases from J, leaving 8 bases between. CDR1 and CDR2 (germline): SGHVS, FQNEAQ. This CDR3 comprises 13 residues.

The count of this clone is one. The chain carries TRBV5-1 and TRBJ2-2, with D perhaps given as TRBD1 or TRBD2 (5 bases each). Trimming shortened V by 4 bases and J by 4 bases, and 14 bases separated the two germline ends. The CDR3 has 15 amino acids. CDR1 SGHRS and CDR2 YFSETQ come from the germline V gene. The DNA for the CDR3 is TGCGCCAGCAGCCCGGACGGGGCTCGCACCGGGGAGCTGTTTTTT. This sequence encodes CASSPDGARTGELFF. Looking up the rest from reference TRBV5-1 and TRBJ2-2 gives the full variable domain: KAGVTQTPRYLIKTRGQQVTLSCSPISGHRSVSWYQQTPGQGLQFLFEYFSETQRNKGNFPGRFSGRQFSNSRSEMNVSTLELGDSALYLCASSPDGARTGELFFGEGSRLTVL.

The chain uses TRBV19 and TRBJ2-1, with 9 positions matching TRBD2. The CDR3 is 15 residues long. Germline trimming cut 1 base from V and 8 bases from J; bases unmatched to any gene: 6. Germline values: CDR1 LNHDA, CDR2 SQIVND (reference sequence). The CDR3 coding sequence is TGTGCCAGTAGTATAGTTAGCGGGAGAGTCGATGAGCAGTTCTTC. It encodes CASSIVSGRVDEQFF. The variable domain in full, completed from reference TRBV19 and TRBJ2-1, reads DGGITQSPKYLFRKEGQNVTLSCEQNLNHDAMYWYRQDPGQGLRLIYYSQIVNDFQKGDIAEGYSVSREKKESFPLTVTSAQKNPTAFYLCASSIVSGRVDEQFFGPGTRLTVL.